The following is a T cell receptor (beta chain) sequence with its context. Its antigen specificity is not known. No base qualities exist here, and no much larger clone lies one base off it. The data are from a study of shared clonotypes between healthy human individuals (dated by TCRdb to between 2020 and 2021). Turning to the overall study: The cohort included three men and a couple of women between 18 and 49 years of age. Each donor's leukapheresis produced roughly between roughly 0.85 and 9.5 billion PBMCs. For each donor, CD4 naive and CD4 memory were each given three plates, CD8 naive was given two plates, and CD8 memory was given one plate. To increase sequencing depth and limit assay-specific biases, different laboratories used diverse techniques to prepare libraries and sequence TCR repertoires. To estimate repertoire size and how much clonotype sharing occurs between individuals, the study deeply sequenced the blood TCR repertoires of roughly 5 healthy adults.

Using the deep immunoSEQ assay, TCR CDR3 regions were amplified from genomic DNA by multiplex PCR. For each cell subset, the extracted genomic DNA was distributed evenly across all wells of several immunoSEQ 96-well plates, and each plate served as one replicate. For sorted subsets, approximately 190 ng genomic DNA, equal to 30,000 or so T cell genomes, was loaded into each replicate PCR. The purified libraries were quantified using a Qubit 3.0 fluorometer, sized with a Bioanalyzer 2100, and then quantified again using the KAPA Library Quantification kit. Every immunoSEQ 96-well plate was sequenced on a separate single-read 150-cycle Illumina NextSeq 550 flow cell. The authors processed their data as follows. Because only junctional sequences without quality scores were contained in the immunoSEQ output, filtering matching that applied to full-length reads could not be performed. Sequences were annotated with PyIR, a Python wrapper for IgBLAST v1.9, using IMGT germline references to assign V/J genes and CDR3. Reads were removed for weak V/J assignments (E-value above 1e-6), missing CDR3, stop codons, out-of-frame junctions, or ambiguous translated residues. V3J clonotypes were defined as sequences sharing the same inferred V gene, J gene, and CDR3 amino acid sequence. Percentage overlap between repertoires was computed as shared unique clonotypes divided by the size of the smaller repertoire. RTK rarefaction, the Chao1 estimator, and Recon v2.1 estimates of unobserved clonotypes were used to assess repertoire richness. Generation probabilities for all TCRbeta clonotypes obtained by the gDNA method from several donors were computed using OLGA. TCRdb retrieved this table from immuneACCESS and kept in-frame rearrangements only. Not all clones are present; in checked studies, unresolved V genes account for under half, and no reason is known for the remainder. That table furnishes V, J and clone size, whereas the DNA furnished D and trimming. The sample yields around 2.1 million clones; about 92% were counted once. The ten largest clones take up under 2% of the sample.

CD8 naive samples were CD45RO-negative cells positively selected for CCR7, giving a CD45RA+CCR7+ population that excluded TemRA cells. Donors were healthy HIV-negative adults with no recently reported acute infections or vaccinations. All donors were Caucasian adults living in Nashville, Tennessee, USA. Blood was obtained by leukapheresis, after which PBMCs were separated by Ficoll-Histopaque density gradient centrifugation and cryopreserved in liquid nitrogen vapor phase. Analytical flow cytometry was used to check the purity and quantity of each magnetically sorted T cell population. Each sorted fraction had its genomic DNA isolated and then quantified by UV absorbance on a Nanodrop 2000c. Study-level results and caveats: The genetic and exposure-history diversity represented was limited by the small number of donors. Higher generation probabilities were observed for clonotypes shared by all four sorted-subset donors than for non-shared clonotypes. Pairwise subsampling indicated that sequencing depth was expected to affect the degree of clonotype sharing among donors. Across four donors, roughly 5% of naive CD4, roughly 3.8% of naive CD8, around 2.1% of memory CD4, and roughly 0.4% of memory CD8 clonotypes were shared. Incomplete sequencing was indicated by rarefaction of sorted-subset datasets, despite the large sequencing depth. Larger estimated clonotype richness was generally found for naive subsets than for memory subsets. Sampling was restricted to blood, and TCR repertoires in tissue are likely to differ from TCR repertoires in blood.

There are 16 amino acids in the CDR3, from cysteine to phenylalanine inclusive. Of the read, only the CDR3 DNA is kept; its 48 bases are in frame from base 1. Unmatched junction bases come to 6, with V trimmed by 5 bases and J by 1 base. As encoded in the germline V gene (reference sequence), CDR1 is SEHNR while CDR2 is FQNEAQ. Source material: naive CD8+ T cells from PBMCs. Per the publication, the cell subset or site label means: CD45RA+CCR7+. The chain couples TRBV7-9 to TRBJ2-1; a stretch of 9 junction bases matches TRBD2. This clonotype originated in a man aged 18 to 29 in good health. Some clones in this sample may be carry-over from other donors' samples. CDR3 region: CASSPRTSESYNEQFF. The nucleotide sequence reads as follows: TGTGCCAGCAGCCCCCGGACTAGCGAGTCCTACAATGAGCAGTTCTTC.